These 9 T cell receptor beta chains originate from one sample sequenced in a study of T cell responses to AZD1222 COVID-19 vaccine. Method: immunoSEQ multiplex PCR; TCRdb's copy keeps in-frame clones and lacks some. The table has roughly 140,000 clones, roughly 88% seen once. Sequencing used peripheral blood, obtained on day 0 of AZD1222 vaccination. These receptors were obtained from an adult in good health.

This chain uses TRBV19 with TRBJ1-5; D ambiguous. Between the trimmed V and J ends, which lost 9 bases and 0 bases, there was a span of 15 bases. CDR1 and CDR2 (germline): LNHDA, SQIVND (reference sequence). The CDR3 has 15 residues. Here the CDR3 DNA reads TGTGCCAGCCTCGACGCAGCCCTTAGCAATCAGCCCCAGCATTTT. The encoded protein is CASLDAALSNQPQHF.

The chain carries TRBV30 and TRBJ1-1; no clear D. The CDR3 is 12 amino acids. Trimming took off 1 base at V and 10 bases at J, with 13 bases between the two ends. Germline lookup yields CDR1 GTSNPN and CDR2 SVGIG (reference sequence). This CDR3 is CAWSASGRGAFF. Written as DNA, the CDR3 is TGTGCCTGGAGTGCCTCGGGCCGCGGAGCTTTCTTT.

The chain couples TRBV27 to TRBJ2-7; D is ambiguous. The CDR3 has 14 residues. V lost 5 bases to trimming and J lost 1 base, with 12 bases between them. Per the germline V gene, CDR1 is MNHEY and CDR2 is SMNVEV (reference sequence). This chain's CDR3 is CASSEGYFSYEQYF. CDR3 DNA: TGTGCCAGCAGTGAAGGGTATTTTTCCTACGAGCAGTACTTC.

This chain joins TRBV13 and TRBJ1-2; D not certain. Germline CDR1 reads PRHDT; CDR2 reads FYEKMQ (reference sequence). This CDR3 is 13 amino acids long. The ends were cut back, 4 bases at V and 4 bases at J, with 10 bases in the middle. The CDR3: CASSSGLAYGYTF. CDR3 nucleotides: TGTGCCAGCAGCTCTGGACTAGCCTATGGCTACACCTTC.

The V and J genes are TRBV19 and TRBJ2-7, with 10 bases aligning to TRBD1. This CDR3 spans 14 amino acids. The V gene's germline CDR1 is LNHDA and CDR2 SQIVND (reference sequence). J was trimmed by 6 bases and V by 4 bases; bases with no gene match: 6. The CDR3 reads CASSRQGAIPEQYF. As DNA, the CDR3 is TGTGCCAGTAGTAGACAGGGGGCGATCCCCGAGCAGTACTTC.

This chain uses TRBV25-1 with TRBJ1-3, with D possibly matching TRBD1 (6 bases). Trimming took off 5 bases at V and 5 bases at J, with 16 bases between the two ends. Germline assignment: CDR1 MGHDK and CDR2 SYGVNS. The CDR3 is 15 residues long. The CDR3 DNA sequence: TGTGCCAGCAGTAAGCCTCAGGGGCTCCGAAACACCATATATTTT. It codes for CASSKPQGLRNTIYF.

The CDR3 sequence: CASSQVSGANEKLFF. CDR3 coding DNA: TGCGCCAGCAGCCAGGTCTCGGGCGCTAATGAAAAACTGTTTTTT. V is TRBV4-3 and J is TRBJ1-4; D not certain. CDR3 size: 15 residues. The V gene lost 3 bases and the J gene lost 3 bases, with 11 bases spanning the gap. CDR1 LGHNA and CDR2 YSLEER come from the germline V gene.

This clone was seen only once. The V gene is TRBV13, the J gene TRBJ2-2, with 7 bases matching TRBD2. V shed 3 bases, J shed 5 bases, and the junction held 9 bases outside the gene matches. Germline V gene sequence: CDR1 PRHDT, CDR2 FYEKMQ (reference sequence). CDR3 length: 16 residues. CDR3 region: CASSFGGRARTGELFF. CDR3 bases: TGTGCCAGCAGCTTTGGCGGGAGAGCACGGACCGGGGAGCTGTTTTTT.

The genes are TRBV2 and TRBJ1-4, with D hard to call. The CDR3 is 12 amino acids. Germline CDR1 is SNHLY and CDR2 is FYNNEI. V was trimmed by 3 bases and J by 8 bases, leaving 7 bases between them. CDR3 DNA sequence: TGTGCCAGCAGTGACTCGGACGAAAAACTGTTTTTT. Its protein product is CASSDSDEKLFF.